These 32 T cell receptor beta chains originate from one sample sequenced in a study of blood T cell repertoires in COVID-19 (TCRdb year 2020). Library preparation was by the immunoSEQ multiplex PCR assay. The immuneACCESS repertoire file appears here via TCRdb, limited to in-frame rearrangements. These files lack a portion of the clones; in checked studies, under half of the deficit traces to unresolved V genes, and the cause of the others is not known. The sample table holds roughly 100,000 clones, of which approximately 80% were seen once. The ten largest make up around 9.6% of the sample. Sequencing was done on a sample of peripheral blood. Receptors originate from a man aged 60-69 years with active or convalescent COVID-19.

V gene TRBV5-1 combines with J gene TRBJ1-4; no clear D. The CDR3 is 15 residues long. Germline V gives CDR1 SGHRS, CDR2 YFSETQ. V lost 0 bases, J lost 2 bases, and 8 bases lay in between. CDR3 residues: CASSLAGRTNEKLFF. CDR3 bases: TGCGCCAGCAGCTTGGCGGGGAGGACTAATGAAAAACTGTTTTTT.

The CDR3 spells CASSDLSSYNEQFF. CDR3 DNA: TGCGCCAGCAGTGACCTAAGCTCCTACAATGAGCAGTTCTTC. The V call is TRBV10-1, the J call TRBJ2-1; D gene ambiguous. The CDR3 consists of 14 residues. Germline loops: CDR1 WNHNN, CDR2 SYGVQD (reference sequence). The ends were cut back, 3 bases at V and 0 bases at J, with 6 bases in the middle.

The CDR3 DNA is TGTGCCAGCAGTTACTCGACGGGGACAAAGGAAGGCTACACCTTC. Translating gives CASSYSTGTKEGYTF. The chain couples TRBV6-5 to TRBJ1-2, with a tentative D call TRBD1 (6 bases). The CDR3 runs 15 residues. Germline lookup yields CDR1 MNHEY and CDR2 SVGAGI. Trimming took off 0 bases at V and 8 bases at J, with 16 bases between the two ends.

The rearrangement links TRBV19 to TRBJ1-2; D gene uncertain. The CDR3 spans 14 residues. V lost 0 bases and J lost 1, with 6 bases in between. The germline V gene has CDR1 LNHDA and CDR2 SQIVND (reference sequence). DNA of the CDR3: TGTGCCAGTAGTATAGATCCGTATAACTATGGCTACACCTTC. Its translation: CASSIDPYNYGYTF.

The J gene is TRBJ1-5, the V gene TRBV2, with TRBD1 identical over 12 bases. Germline-derived CDR1 and CDR2 are SNHLY and FYNNEI. The J segment lost 11 bases and the V segment lost 4 bases, leaving 12 bases of the junction unmatched. This CDR3 spans 16 amino acids. CDR3 nucleotide sequence: TGTGCCAGCAGTGTCCGGGACAGGGGGCTGGGGAGGACCCAGCATTTT. Protein sequence: CASSVRDRGLGRTQHF.

This clone was recorded once. CDR3 amino acids: CATSIGQGNYEQYV. The CDR3, as DNA: TGTGCCACCAGCATCGGACAGGGAAACTACGAGCAGTACGTC. The genes are TRBV15 and TRBJ2-7; 8 nucleotides agree with TRBD1. In germline, CDR1 is LNHNV, CDR2 YYDKDF (reference sequence). Trimming cost V 4 bases and J 3 bases; bases outside gene matches: 5. The CDR3 has 14 amino acids.

In DNA form, the CDR3 reads TGTGCCAGCAGATTAGCGGGAAGCTCCTACGAGCAGTACTTC. This translates into CASRLAGSSYEQYF. The rearrangement joins TRBV6-6 to TRBJ2-7; 8 bases agree with TRBD2. V gave up 6 bases and J gave up 0 bases; unmatched junction bases: 4. Germline lookup yields CDR1 MNHNY and CDR2 SVGAGI (reference sequence). The CDR3 totals 14 residues.

This clone is a singleton in its sample. The rearrangement uses TRBV6-5 and TRBJ2-2; possibly TRBD1 for D (6 bases). Trimming removed 6 bases from V and 1 base from J, with 9 bases in between. Germline assignment: CDR1 MNHEY and CDR2 SVGAGI. The CDR3 runs 14 residues. CDR3 region: CASSVDRNTGELFF. CDR3 sequence (DNA): TGTGCCAGCAGCGTGGACAGGAACACCGGGGAGCTGTTTTTT.

The V call is TRBV7-2, the J call TRBJ1-2; TRBD1 agrees at 7 bases. Trimming removed 5 bases from V and 0 bases from J; junction bases left unmatched: 3. The CDR3 runs to 14 residues. In germline, CDR1 is SGHTA, CDR2 FQGNSA. The chain's CDR3 is CASSRDRANYGYTF. The CDR3 nucleotides read TGTGCCAGCAGCAGGGACAGAGCTAACTATGGCTACACCTTC.

This clone was counted between two and nine times. CDR3 sequence (DNA): TGCAGCGTTGAAGCAGGGAACGATGAAAAACTGTTTTTT. The encoded protein is CSVEAGNDEKLFF. The chain combines TRBV29-1 with TRBJ1-4; D possibly corresponds to TRBD1 (5 bases). The CDR3 is made up of 13 amino acids. V was clipped by 1 base and J by 6 bases, with 9 bases between them. In germline, CDR1 is SQVTM, CDR2 ANQGSEA.

This sequence joins TRBV19 and TRBJ2-3; the match to TRBD1 covers 8 bases. CDR1 is LNHDA, CDR2 SQIVND, per germline (reference sequence). The J segment lost 0 bases and the V segment lost 9 bases, leaving 8 bases of the junction unmatched. This CDR3 comprises 15 residues. DNA for the CDR3: TGTGCCAGCTCCGTCCGGGACAGGAGCACAGATACGCAGTATTTT. Its translation is CASSVRDRSTDTQYF. The entire variable domain, with the rest obtained from reference TRBV19 and TRBJ2-3, is as follows: DGGITQSPKYLFRKEGQNVTLSCEQNLNHDAMYWYRQDPGQGLRLIYYSQIVNDFQKGDIAEGYSVSREKKESFPLTVTSAQKNPTAFYLCASSVRDRSTDTQYFGPGTRLTVL.

The chain uses TRBV18 and TRBJ1-1; tentative D call: TRBD1 (5 bases). CDR3 size: 14 residues. Trimming shortened V by 3 bases and J by 7 bases, and 15 bases separated the two germline ends. Per germline, CDR1 KGHSH and CDR2 LQKENI. The CDR3 loop is CASSPGREGFEAFF. Written as DNA, the CDR3 is TGTGCCAGCTCACCGGGGCGGGAAGGGTTTGAAGCTTTCTTT.

In its sample, this clone was seen a few times. The rearrangement links TRBV7-9 to TRBJ2-7; 7 positions match TRBD1. Germline trimming cut 8 bases from V and 3 bases from J; bases unmatched to any gene: 7. This CDR3 comprises 13 residues. Germline CDR1 reads SEHNR; CDR2 reads FQNEAQ (reference sequence). The CDR3 protein is CASLDRRHYEQYV. The DNA for the CDR3 is TGTGCCAGCCTGGACAGGCGCCACTACGAGCAGTACGTC.

The J gene is TRBJ1-4, the V gene TRBV30, with 7 bases lining up with TRBD1. Germline V lookup: CDR1 GTSNPN, CDR2 SVGIG (reference sequence). The CDR3 consists of 13 residues. V lost 4 bases, J lost 6 bases, and 5 bases stayed unmatched. The CDR3 reads CAWTGGSYEKLFF. The CDR3 bases are TGTGCCTGGACAGGGGGTTCGTATGAAAAACTGTTTTTT.

As for this clone: A much larger clonotype is one base distant, so this may be a read error. The V and J genes are TRBV6-5 and TRBJ1-5, with TRBD1 identical over 7 bases. The germline gives CDR1 MNHEY, CDR2 SVGAGI. This CDR3 contains 14 residues. Losses at the gene ends were 5 bases for V and 2 bases for J; bases not matched to a gene: 3. This CDR3 reads CASSPGTGNQPQHF. The CDR3 bases are TGTGCCAGCAGTCCCGGGACAGGCAATCAGCCCCAGCATTTT.

Concerning this clone itself: The sample holds other DNA sequences that translate to the same CDR3. The chain recombines TRBV5-1 with TRBJ2-7; 7 bases are a match to TRBD2. Looked up from germline, CDR1 is SGHRS and CDR2 is YFSETQ. Unmatched junction bases numbered 17, after V lost 4 bases and J lost 7 bases. This CDR3 has 16 amino acids. The CDR3 region is CASSPGGREQTGEQYF. In DNA, the CDR3 is TGCGCCAGCAGCCCGGGTGGGAGGGAGCAAACGGGGGAGCAGTACTTC.

The gene calls are TRBV6-5 and TRBJ2-5, with D possibly matching TRBD2 (6 bases). The CDR3 has 14 residues. V was trimmed by 6 bases and J by 1 base, leaving 12 bases between them. Germline loops: CDR1 MNHEY, CDR2 SVGAGI. The CDR3 here is CASSSVGGQETQYF. As DNA, the CDR3 is TGTGCCAGCAGCTCTGTGGGGGGCCAAGAGACCCAGTACTTC.

This chain joins TRBV9 and TRBJ1-1; TRBD1 matches 8 bases. This CDR3 has 15 amino acids. V trimming: 3 bases; J trimming: 11 bases; junction bases outside the gene matches: 15. Germline values: CDR1 SGDLS, CDR2 YYNGEE. CDR3 sequence: CASSAQGQGPSVAFF. DNA for the CDR3: TGTGCCAGCAGCGCCCAAGGACAGGGTCCGTCGGTGGCTTTCTTT.

The CDR3 DNA follows: TGTGCCACCAAAGACAGGGGAGGAGGGAACACTGAAGCTTTCTTT. It specifies CATKDRGGGNTEAFF. This chain links TRBV6-5 with TRBJ1-1, with TRBD1 matching over 8 bases. The CDR3 runs 15 residues. CDR1 is MNHEY and CDR2 is SVGAGI in the germline V gene. V trimming: 10 bases; J trimming: 1 base; junction bases outside the gene matches: 11.

V and J are TRBV11-2 and TRBJ1-1; 8 bases match TRBD1. The germline V gene has CDR1 SGHAT and CDR2 FQNNGV. This CDR3 comprises 15 residues. V shed 5 bases and J 1 base; nucleotides not matched to a gene: 6. The CDR3, as DNA: TGTGCCAGCAGCACCAGGACAGGGCCGAACACTGAAGCTTTCTTT. It yields the protein CASSTRTGPNTEAFF.

The chain employs TRBV28 and TRBJ2-5, with D possibly being TRBD2 (6 bases). The germline gives CDR1 MDHEN, CDR2 SYDVKM. V lost 4 bases to trimming and J lost 5 bases, with 17 bases between them. The CDR3 runs 15 residues. The CDR3 spells CASSSPVEEGETQYF. DNA of the CDR3: TGTGCCAGCAGTTCCCCCGTCGAGGAGGGGGAGACCCAGTACTTC.

This clone turned up a few times. The V and J genes are TRBV2 and TRBJ1-6; TRBD1 aligns across 9 bases. This CDR3 has 14 amino acids. Germline V gene sequence: CDR1 SNHLY, CDR2 FYNNEI. With 11 bases clipped from V and 8 bases from J, the junction kept 10 bases outside the gene matches. The DNA of the CDR3 is TGTGCCGGTAAATTGACAGGGGGTGATTCACCCCTCCACTTT. This translates into CAGKLTGGDSPLHF. The whole variable domain, remainder taken from reference TRBV2 and TRBJ1-6, is EPEVTQTPSHQVTQMGQEVILRCVPISNHLYFYWYRQILGQKVEFLVSFYNNEISEKSEIFDDQFSVERPDGSNFTLKIRSTKLEDSAMYFCAGKLTGGDSPLHFGNGTRLTVT.

This clone turned up a few times. V gene TRBV3-1 (or the pseudogene TRBV3-2) combines with J gene TRBJ2-5; 7 positions match TRBD2. This CDR3 region has 15 residues. The germline V gene encodes CDR1 LGHDT and CDR2 YNNKEL (reference sequence). The junction had 7 bases not matched to a gene; V was cut back by 1 base and J by 5 bases. Written as DNA, the CDR3 is TGTGCCAGCAGCCAAGGCGGGAGTCTTAGGGAGACCCAGTACTTC. It translates to CASSQGGSLRETQYF.

The V and J genes are TRBV3-1 (or the pseudogene TRBV3-2) and TRBJ2-7, with 10 bases lining up with TRBD2. Germline trimming cut 0 bases from V and 9 bases from J; bases unmatched to any gene: 8. From germline, CDR1 is LGHDT and CDR2 YNNKEL (reference sequence). There are 15 residues in the CDR3. CDR3 DNA sequence: TGTGCCAGCAGCCAAGACCCTAGCGGGGGACCGCGGCAGTACTTC. Amino acid sequence: CASSQDPSGGPRQYF.

DNA for the CDR3: TGTGCCAGCAGTACTGACGGGGGCTCTGGAAACACCATATATTTT. Its translation: CASSTDGGSGNTIYF. The chain is built from TRBV7-2 and TRBJ1-3; D is perhaps TRBD1 (5 bases). The CDR3 has 15 amino acids. CDR1 and CDR2 (germline): SGHTA, FQGNSA. Between the trimmed V and J ends, which lost 6 bases and 0 bases, there was a span of 12 bases.

The rearrangement joins TRBV9 to TRBJ2-1; TRBD2 might be the D (6 bases). CDR1 is SGDLS, CDR2 YYNGEE, per germline. Trimming left V 3 bases short and J 2 bases short, with 18 bases between. This CDR3 comprises 17 residues. DNA for the CDR3: TGTGCCAGCAGCGCCTGGGCTGAAACGGGAGCCTACAATGAGCAGTTCTTC. It codes for CASSAWAETGAYNEQFF.

The V and J genes are TRBV2 and TRBJ1-2; 9 positions match TRBD1. The CDR3 runs to 12 residues. The germline V gene encodes CDR1 SNHLY and CDR2 FYNNEI. J was trimmed by 6 bases and V by 6 bases; bases with no gene match: 2. CDR3 nucleotide sequence: TGTGCCAGCAGGACAGGGGGGGATGGCTACACCTTC. This translates into CASRTGGDGYTF.

The chain links TRBV7-5 to TRBJ2-3; the table gives TRBD2 as D, unverified against the DNA. TRBV7-5 is reported as a pseudogene. This CDR3 region has 16 residues. The CDR3 DNA is TGTGCCAGAAGCTGTTCCGGGACTAGCGAATCAGATACGCAGTATTTT. This sequence encodes CARSCSGTSESDTQYF.

J is TRBJ2-3 and V is TRBV7-9, with a tentative D call TRBD2 (6 bases). The CDR3 length is 16 residues. With 5 bases removed from V and 0 bases from J, the gap between germline ends came to 15 bases. Germline values: CDR1 SEHNR, CDR2 FQNEAQ (reference sequence). The CDR3 protein is CASSPASGGSTDTQYF. CDR3 DNA: TGTGCCAGCAGCCCCGCCAGCGGAGGGAGCACAGATACGCAGTATTTT.

This chain links TRBV5-1 with TRBJ1-1, with 10 positions matching TRBD1. The CDR3 is made up of 15 amino acids. Germline V gene sequence: CDR1 SGHRS, CDR2 YFSETQ. J lost 5 bases, V lost 4 bases, and 8 bases had no gene match. CDR3 sequence reads: CASSRDRGGVTEAFF. CDR3 sequence (DNA): TGCGCCAGCAGCAGGGACAGGGGAGGAGTGACTGAAGCTTTCTTT. Full variable domain (outside the CDR3, taken from reference TRBV5-1 and TRBJ1-1): KAGVTQTPRYLIKTRGQQVTLSCSPISGHRSVSWYQQTPGQGLQFLFEYFSETQRNKGNFPGRFSGRQFSNSRSEMNVSTLELGDSALYLCASSRDRGGVTEAFFGQGTRLTVV.

The chain couples TRBV7-2 to TRBJ1-2; 7 bases are a match to TRBD1. This CDR3 is 15 amino acids long. The ends lost 5 bases at V and 8 bases at J; junction bases unmatched: 14. From germline, CDR1 is SGHTA and CDR2 FQGNSA. DNA for the CDR3: TGTGCCAGCAGCCCCCAACAGGGGAGCTCTGAGGGCTACACCTTC. It translates to CASSPQQGSSEGYTF.

The chain recombines TRBV15 with TRBJ2-2; 7 bases agree with TRBD1. The CDR3 has 16 amino acids. Losses at the gene ends were 0 bases for V and 4 bases for J; bases not matched to a gene: 5. Per the germline V gene, CDR1 is LNHNV and CDR2 is YYDKDF (reference sequence). The CDR3 nucleotides read TGTGCCACCAGCAGAGATCAGGGGGAGACCACCGGGGAGCTGTTTTTT. It translates to CATSRDQGETTGELFF.